Listed below are T cell receptor beta chains from one sample, sequenced in a study of shared clonotypes between healthy human individuals. Generated by immunoSEQ multiplex PCR, the TCRdb table keeps only in-frame clones and is missing some. The sample consists of about 2.1 million clones, roughly 91% of them appearing once. Source material: naive CD8+ T cells from PBMCs. Receptors originate from a man aged 18 to 29 in good health. Some clones in this sample may be carry-over from other donors' samples. Each CDR3 is given with its conserved first and last residue. The D gene is left open where the match is weak. Some rows mark clone size as missing; the rest say once, few, many or name a class of expanded clone.

j_call clone_size d_call v_call cdr3_aa cdr3_nt
TRBJ1-1 - - TRBV10-3 CAISPPDQRVGAFF TGTGCCATCAGCCCACCTGACCAAAGGGTGGGAGCTTTCTTT
TRBJ2-1 - - TRBV10-2 CASSGGRAEQFF TGCGCCAGCAGTGGGGGCCGGGCTGAGCAGTTCTTC
TRBJ2-3 - - TRBV5-6 CASSLFTGSNTQYF TGTGCCAGCAGCTTGTTCACAGGGAGCAACACGCAGTATTTT
TRBJ2-1 - TRBD2 TRBV28 CASSIAGSQFF TGTGCCAGCAGCATAGCGGGGAGCCAGTTCTTC
TRBJ2-4 - TRBD1 TRBV2 CASTRQGEGDIQYF TGTGCCAGCACCAGACAGGGAGAGGGGGACATTCAGTACTTC
TRBJ1-2 once - TRBV5-8 CASSALPSGKRDGYTF TGTGCCAGCAGCGCCCTTCCTTCAGGAAAGCGGGATGGCTACACCTTC
TRBJ2-2 - TRBD2 TRBV19 CASSGTSADTGELFF TGTGCCAGCTCCGGAACTAGCGCCGACACCGGGGAGCTGTTTTTT
TRBJ2-1 - TRBD2 TRBV10-3 CAIMAGAYNEQFF TGTGCCATCATGGCGGGAGCCTACAATGAGCAGTTCTTC
TRBJ2-3 once - TRBV6-5 CASSYSGGYRGDTQYF TGTGCCAGCAGTTACTCAGGGGGGTACCGGGGAGATACGCAGTATTTT
TRBJ1-2 - TRBD1 TRBV5-6 CASSLAQGWVNGYTF TGTGCCAGCAGCTTGGCACAGGGGTGGGTCAATGGCTACACCTTC
TRBJ1-3 - - TRBV29-1 CSVQRGNTIYF TGCAGCGTTCAAAGGGGGAACACCATATATTTT
TRBJ2-1 - TRBD2 TRBV27 CASSRGLAGVEQFF TGTGCCAGCAGCAGAGGACTAGCGGGAGTTGAGCAGTTCTTC
TRBJ2-7 once - TRBV11-2 CASSLDPGRSYEQYF TGTGCCAGCAGCTTGGACCCAGGGCGATCCTACGAGCAGTACTTC
TRBJ1-2 - TRBD1 TRBV29-1 CSAATGANGYTF TGCAGCGCCGCGACAGGGGCGAATGGCTACACCTTC
TRBJ2-2 - - TRBV27 CASSPTGTLGRGELFF TGTGCCAGCAGTCCTACCGGGACCCTAGGTAGGGGGGAGCTGTTTTTT
TRBJ1-1 - - TRBV11-2 CASSLNRGRTRQAFF TGTGCCAGCAGCTTAAATCGGGGCCGGACGAGGCAAGCTTTCTTT
TRBJ1-2 - - TRBV7-8 CASSSRGVTYYGYTF TGTGCCAGCAGCTCTAGGGGGGTTACCTACTATGGCTACACCTTC
TRBJ1-5 - - TRBV19 CATRTYSNQPQHF TGTGCCACCCGGACGTATAGCAATCAGCCCCAGCATTTT
TRBJ2-1 - - TRBV7-9 CASSRSSNEQFF TGTGCCAGCAGTCGCTCGAGCAATGAGCAGTTCTTC
TRBJ2-7 once TRBD2 TRBV29-1 CSVEWAGGPLYEQYF TGCAGCGTTGAATGGGCGGGAGGGCCTCTCTACGAGCAGTACTTC
TRBJ1-2 - - TRBV7-3 CASSSPGPLTF TGTGCCAGCAGTTCCCCAGGACCCCTTACCTTC
TRBJ2-7 - TRBD1 TRBV10-3 CATWAGTATYEQYF TGTGCCACCTGGGCCGGGACAGCGACCTACGAGCAGTACTTC
TRBJ1-2 once - TRBV12-5 CASGFEGGTDYGYTF TGTGCTAGTGGTTTCGAGGGAGGGACCGACTATGGCTACACCTTC
TRBJ1-4 once TRBD1 TRBV4-1 CASGTGGGELFF TGCGCCAGCGGGACAGGGGGCGGAGAACTGTTTTTT
TRBJ2-7 once TRBD1 TRBV27 CASRLRTGTPYEQYF TGTGCCAGCAGACTTCGGACAGGGACGCCCTACGAGCAGTACTTC
TRBJ2-7 - TRBD2 TRBV7-6 CASSQTSGRLYEQYF TGTGCCAGCAGTCAGACTAGCGGGAGGCTCTACGAGCAGTACTTC
TRBJ1-2 - - TRBV6-5 CASSYSRQAFYGYTF TGTGCCAGCAGTTACTCGAGGCAGGCTTTTTATGGCTACACCTTC
TRBJ2-3 - TRBD2 TRBV7-8 CATWTSGSTQYF TGTGCCACATGGACTAGCGGGAGTACGCAGTATTTT
TRBJ2-2 - TRBD1 TRBV27 CASRTGGAGELFF TGTGCCAGCCGGACAGGGGGCGCCGGGGAGCTGTTTTTT
TRBJ1-1 - - TRBV27 CASGRMNTEAFF TGTGCCAGCGGCCGAATGAACACTGAAGCTTTCTTT
TRBJ2-2 - - TRBV6-5 CASSYPRGELFF TGTGCCAGCAGTTACCCCAGAGGGGAGCTGTTTTTT
TRBJ2-1 - - TRBV27 CASSLGLPYSYNEQFF TGTGCCAGCAGTTTAGGGCTCCCTTACTCCTACAATGAGCAGTTCTTC
TRBJ2-7 - TRBD1 TRBV11-2 CASSSRQGEQYF TGTGCCAGCAGCTCCCGACAGGGCGAGCAGTACTTC
TRBJ2-2 - - TRBV2 CASSELRTGELFF TGTGCCAGCAGTGAATTGCGAACCGGGGAGCTGTTTTTT
TRBJ1-2 - - TRBV9 CASSVAGGSGLSYGYTF TGTGCCAGCAGCGTAGCGGGGGGATCTGGGTTGAGCTATGGCTACACCTTC
TRBJ2-1 once TRBD2 TRBV5-6 CASTRGGTGYNEQFF TGTGCCAGCACCCGGGGGGGTACCGGCTACAATGAGCAGTTCTTC
TRBJ1-2 - - TRBV19 CASTLQAGSVGYTF TGTGCCAGTACCCTACAAGCGGGGAGTGTCGGCTACACCTTC
TRBJ2-7 - - TRBV2 CASSEAGVRTASYEQYF TGTGCCAGCAGTGAAGCAGGAGTTCGGACAGCGAGCTACGAGCAGTACTTC
TRBJ2-2 - - TRBV19 CASSIDRGGGTGELFF TGTGCCAGTAGTATAGATCGGGGAGGAGGCACCGGGGAGCTGTTTTTT
TRBJ1-2 - TRBD1 TRBV4-1 CASSPAPGTGFLGYTF TGCGCCAGCAGCCCCGCGCCCGGGACAGGTTTTCTTGGCTACACCTTC
TRBJ1-2 - - TRBV15 CATSRTNLRGGYTF TGTGCCACCAGCAGGACCAACCTGCGGGGAGGCTACACCTTC
TRBJ2-3 - TRBD1 TRBV7-2 CASSLVDRVGDTQYF TGTGCCAGCAGCTTAGTGGACAGGGTTGGAGATACGCAGTATTTT
TRBJ2-1 - - TRBV27 CASSLWGGLGNEQFF TGTGCCAGCAGTTTATGGGGAGGTCTGGGCAATGAGCAGTTCTTC
TRBJ2-1 - TRBD2 TRBV7-8 CASSTGLAGNNEQFF TGTGCCAGCAGCACGGGACTAGCGGGCAACAATGAGCAGTTCTTC
TRBJ1-6 - - TRBV27 CASSLIDISYNSPLHF TGTGCCAGCAGTTTAATCGATATCTCCTATAATTCACCCCTCCACTTT
TRBJ2-7 - TRBD2 TRBV19 CASSISGVGYEQYF TGTGCCAGTAGTATTAGCGGGGTCGGCTACGAGCAGTACTTC
TRBJ2-7 - - TRBV4-1 CASSPTKGFYEQYF TGCGCCAGCAGCCCGACGAAGGGGTTCTACGAGCAGTACTTC
TRBJ2-1 - TRBD2 TRBV7-6 CASSLVWGGTYNEQFF TGTGCCAGCAGCTTAGTGTGGGGAGGGACCTACAATGAGCAGTTCTTC
TRBJ1-1 - - TRBV5-4 CASSLASAPGAFF TGTGCCAGCAGCTTGGCCTCTGCCCCAGGAGCTTTCTTT
TRBJ2-3 - - TRBV4-3 CASSQDPGSRYTDTQYF TGCGCCAGCAGCCAAGATCCGGGTAGCCGCTACACAGATACGCAGTATTTT
TRBJ2-5 - TRBD2 TRBV7-6 CASSLFVAGVVQETQYF TGTGCCAGCAGCCTTTTCGTAGCGGGAGTGGTCCAAGAGACCCAGTACTTC
TRBJ1-4 few TRBD1 TRBV19 CASSLTGVTEKLFF TGTGCCAGTAGTCTAACAGGGGTTACTGAAAAACTGTTTTTT
TRBJ2-1 - TRBD2 TRBV11-2 CASSLPKGLAGTYEQFF TGTGCCAGCAGCTTACCCAAAGGACTAGCGGGAACCTATGAGCAGTTCTTC
TRBJ2-7 - TRBD1 TRBV29-1 CSAGQGNYEQYF TGCAGCGCCGGACAGGGAAACTACGAGCAGTACTTC
TRBJ2-5 - - TRBV7-9 CASSSNLGEETQYF TGTGCCAGCAGCTCGAATTTGGGGGAAGAGACCCAGTACTTC